The 10 T cell receptor beta chains below come from one sample, sequenced in a study of blood T cell repertoires in COVID-19. Sequencing used immunoSEQ multiplex PCR; TCRdb keeps in-frame clones, though not all of them. The data hold more than 80,000 clones, with roughly 72% observed a single time. Sequenced material: peripheral blood. The receptors originated from a woman aged 55-69 years in a cohort sampled during active or convalescent COVID-19.

The chain links TRBV29-1 to TRBJ2-7; D possibly uses TRBD1 or TRBD2 (7 bases each). This CDR3 has 14 amino acids. Germline assignment: CDR1 SQVTM and CDR2 ANQGSEA. Trimming pared 7 bases from V and 2 bases from J, leaving 18 bases between. CDR3 amino acids: CSAGGGRGAYEQYF. The CDR3 DNA sequence: TGCAGCGCAGGGGGGGGCAGGGGTGCCTACGAGCAGTACTTC.

In this sample, this clone turned up a few times. The chain has TRBV3-1 (or the pseudogene TRBV3-2) and TRBJ1-5; a possible D gene is TRBD1 (5 bases). There are 17 residues in the CDR3. Trimming took 2 bases from V and 2 from J, leaving 16 bases between them. In germline, CDR1 is LGHDT, CDR2 YNNKEL (reference sequence). For the CDR3, the DNA is TGTGCCAGCAGCCAAACTTTACAGGCTCTAGGCAATCAGCCCCAGCATTTT. It codes for CASSQTLQALGNQPQHF.

This clone was seen only a few times. This chain joins TRBV11-2 and TRBJ2-1; the match to TRBD2 covers 13 bases. Germline V gene data show CDR1 as SGHAT and CDR2 as FQNNGV. Trimming removed 5 bases from V and 8 bases from J; junction bases left unmatched: 6. The CDR3 sequence is 15 residues long. For the CDR3, the DNA is TGTGCCAGCAGCCTACGGACTAGCGGGGGTGATGAGCAGTTCTTC. It is translated as CASSLRTSGGDEQFF.

This sequence joins TRBV19 and TRBJ1-5; the D gene is possibly TRBD1 (6 bases). The CDR3 runs to 15 residues. Germline CDR1 and CDR2: LNHDA and SQIVND (reference sequence). The V gene lost 7 bases and the J gene lost 7 bases, with 20 bases spanning the gap. In DNA, the CDR3 is TGTGCCAGTATGAGAATGGGGGCGTTGGGGCAGCCCCAGCATTTT. Translating gives CASMRMGALGQPQHF.

The chain is built from TRBV7-2 and TRBJ2-1; 8 positions agree with TRBD2. The CDR3 extends over 16 amino acids. V was pared by 2 bases and J by 0 bases, with 3 bases of the junction left unmatched. CDR1 and CDR2 from the germline V gene are SGHTA and FQGNSA. CDR3 coding DNA: TGTGCCAGCAGCTTAATCGGGGGGGACTCCTACAATGAGCAGTTCTTC. This encodes CASSLIGGDSYNEQFF.

V gene TRBV14 combines with J gene TRBJ2-1, with TRBD2 matching 8 bases. With V trimmed by 2 bases and J by 10 bases, 4 bases remained unmatched. This CDR3 spans 13 amino acids. From germline, CDR1 is SGHDN and CDR2 FVKESK. The CDR3 coding sequence is TGTGCCAGCAGCCAACATAGCGGGGTCGAGCAGTTCTTC. It yields the protein CASSQHSGVEQFF.

With regard to this clone: The same CDR3 can be traced to other DNA sequences in this sample. This chain uses TRBV18 with TRBJ2-7; 8 positions agree with TRBD1. J gave up 3 bases and V 5 bases, and 3 bases lay outside the gene matches. The CDR3 loop spans 13 amino acids. Germline lookup yields CDR1 KGHSH and CDR2 LQKENI. The CDR3 loop reads CASSAGTGYEQYF. The CDR3 nucleotides are TGTGCCAGCTCAGCCGGGACAGGCTACGAGCAGTACTTC. Combining the CDR3 with reference TRBV18 and TRBJ2-7 gives the whole variable domain NAGVMQNPRHLVRRRGQEARLRCSPMKGHSHVYWYRQLPEEGLKFMVYLQKENIIDESGMPKERFSAEFPKEGPSILRIQQVVRGDSAAYFCASSAGTGYEQYFGPGTRLTVT.

The rearrangement uses TRBV5-1 and TRBJ1-1, with D possibly being TRBD1 (6 bases). Trimming shortened V by 0 bases and J by 1 base, and 13 bases separated the two germline ends. The CDR3 consists of 16 residues. Germline V gene sequence: CDR1 SGHRS, CDR2 YFSETQ. The CDR3 bases are TGCGCCAGCAGCTTGGGCCAGGGGTTTGGGAACACTGAAGCTTTCTTT. This codes for CASSLGQGFGNTEAFF.

The CDR3 region has the DNA TGTGCCAGTAGTATCCAGGGGTCAGATACGCAGTATTTT. Translating it yields CASSIQGSDTQYF. This sequence joins TRBV19 and TRBJ2-3, with D possibly TRBD1 on 6 matching bases. Germline CDR1 LNHDA, CDR2 SQIVND (reference sequence). V was pared by 3 bases and J by 4 bases, with 8 bases between. This CDR3 region has 13 residues.

A single count supports this clone. The J gene is TRBJ2-1, the V gene TRBV11-1, with TRBD2 identical over 7 bases. The V segment lost 1 base and the J segment 1 base; nucleotides outside the gene matches: 1. Germline lookup yields CDR1 SGHAT and CDR2 FQDESV (reference sequence). This CDR3 region has 15 residues. CDR3 amino acids: CASSLVGGSYNEQFF. The CDR3 coding sequence is TGTGCCAGCAGCTTAGTCGGGGGGTCCTACAATGAGCAGTTCTTC.